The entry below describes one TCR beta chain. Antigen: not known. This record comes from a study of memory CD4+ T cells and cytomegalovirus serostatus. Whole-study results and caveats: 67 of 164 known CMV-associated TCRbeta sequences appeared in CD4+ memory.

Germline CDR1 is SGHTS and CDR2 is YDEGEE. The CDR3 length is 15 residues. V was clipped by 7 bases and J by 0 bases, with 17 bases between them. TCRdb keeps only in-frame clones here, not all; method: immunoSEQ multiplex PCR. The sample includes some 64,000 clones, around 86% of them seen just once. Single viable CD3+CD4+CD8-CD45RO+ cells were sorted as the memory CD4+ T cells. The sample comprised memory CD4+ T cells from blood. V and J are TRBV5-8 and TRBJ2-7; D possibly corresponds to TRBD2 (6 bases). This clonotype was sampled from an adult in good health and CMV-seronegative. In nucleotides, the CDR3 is TGTGCCAGCCGGCGGGGCCAGGACTACTCCTACGAGCAGTACTTC. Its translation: CASRRGQDYSYEQYF. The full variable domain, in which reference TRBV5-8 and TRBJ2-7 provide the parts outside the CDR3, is EAGVTQSPTHLIKTRGQQATLRCSPISGHTSVYWYQQALGLGLQFLLWYDEGEERNRGNFPPRFSGRQFPNYSSELNVNALELEDSALYLCASRRGQDYSYEQYFGPGTRLTVT.